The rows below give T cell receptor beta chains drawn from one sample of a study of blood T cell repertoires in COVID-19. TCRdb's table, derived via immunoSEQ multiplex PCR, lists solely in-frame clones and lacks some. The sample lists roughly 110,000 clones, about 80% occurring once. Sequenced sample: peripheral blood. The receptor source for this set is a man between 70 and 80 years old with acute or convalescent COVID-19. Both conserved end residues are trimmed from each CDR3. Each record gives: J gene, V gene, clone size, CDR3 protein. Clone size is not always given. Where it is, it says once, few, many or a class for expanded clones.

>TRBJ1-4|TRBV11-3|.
ASSLRYNEKLF
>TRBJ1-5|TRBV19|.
VLGRDNQPQH
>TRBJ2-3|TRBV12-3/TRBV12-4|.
ASSLAGVAMQY
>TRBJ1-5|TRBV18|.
ASSPGQVNNQPQH
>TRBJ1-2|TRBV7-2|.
ASSSDRAFYGYT
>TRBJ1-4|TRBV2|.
ASSVETGILGDVKLF
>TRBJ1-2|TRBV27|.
ASSSPGGFYGYT
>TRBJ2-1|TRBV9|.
ASSVLGDSYNEQF
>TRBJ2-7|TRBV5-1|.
ASRTGNSYEQY
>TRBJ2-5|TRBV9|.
ASSVEDTGLTQY
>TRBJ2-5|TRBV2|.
ASDIRGPKETQY
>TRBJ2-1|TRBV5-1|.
ASSLDSGESYNEQF
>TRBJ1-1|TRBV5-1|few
ASSLTQGEAF
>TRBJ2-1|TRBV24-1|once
ATSSSLAGDYNEQF
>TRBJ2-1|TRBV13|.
ASRLGGVGYNEQF